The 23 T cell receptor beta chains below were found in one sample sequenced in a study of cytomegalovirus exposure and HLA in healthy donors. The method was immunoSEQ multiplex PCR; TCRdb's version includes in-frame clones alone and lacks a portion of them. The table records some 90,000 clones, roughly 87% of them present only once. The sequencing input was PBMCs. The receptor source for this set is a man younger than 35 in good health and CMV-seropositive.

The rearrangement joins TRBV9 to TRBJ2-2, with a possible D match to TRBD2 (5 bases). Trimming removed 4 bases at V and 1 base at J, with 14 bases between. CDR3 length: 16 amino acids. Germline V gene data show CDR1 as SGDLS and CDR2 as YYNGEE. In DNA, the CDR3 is TGTGCCAGCAGCAAATCTTGGGCGGGGAACACCGGGGAGCTGTTTTTT. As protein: CASSKSWAGNTGELFF.

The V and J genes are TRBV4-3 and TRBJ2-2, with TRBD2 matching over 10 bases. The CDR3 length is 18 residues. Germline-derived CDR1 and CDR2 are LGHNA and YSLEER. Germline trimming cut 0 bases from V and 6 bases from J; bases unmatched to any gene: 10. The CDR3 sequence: CASSQEPPGLAVAGELFF. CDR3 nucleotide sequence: TGCGCCAGCAGCCAAGAGCCCCCCGGACTAGCGGTGGCCGGGGAGCTGTTTTTT.

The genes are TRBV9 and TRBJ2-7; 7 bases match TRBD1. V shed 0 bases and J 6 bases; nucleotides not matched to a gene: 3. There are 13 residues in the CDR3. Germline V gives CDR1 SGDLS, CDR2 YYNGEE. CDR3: CASSVEGDSEQYF. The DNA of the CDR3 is TGTGCCAGCAGCGTAGAGGGGGACAGCGAGCAGTACTTC.

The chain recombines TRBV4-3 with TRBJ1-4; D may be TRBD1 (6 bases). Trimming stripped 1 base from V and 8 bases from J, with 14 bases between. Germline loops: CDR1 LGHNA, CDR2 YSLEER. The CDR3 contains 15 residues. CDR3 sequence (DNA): TGCGCCAGCAGCCAAGGAGGGGGTCTGCGAGAAAAACTGTTTTTT. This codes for CASSQGGGLREKLFF.

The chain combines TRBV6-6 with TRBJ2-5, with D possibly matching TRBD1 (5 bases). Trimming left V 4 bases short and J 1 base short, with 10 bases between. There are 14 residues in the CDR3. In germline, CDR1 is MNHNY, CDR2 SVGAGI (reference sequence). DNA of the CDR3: TGTGCCAGCAGTTCTTTTCAGGGCCAAGAGACCCAGTACTTC. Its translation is CASSSFQGQETQYF.

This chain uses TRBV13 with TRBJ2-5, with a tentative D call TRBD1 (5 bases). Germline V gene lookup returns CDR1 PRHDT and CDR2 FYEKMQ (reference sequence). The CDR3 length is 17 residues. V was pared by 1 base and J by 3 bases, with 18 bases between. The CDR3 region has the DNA TGTGCCAGCAGCTTAGCGGATTGGGGCAGGGTGGAAGAGACCCAGTACTTC. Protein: CASSLADWGRVEETQYF.

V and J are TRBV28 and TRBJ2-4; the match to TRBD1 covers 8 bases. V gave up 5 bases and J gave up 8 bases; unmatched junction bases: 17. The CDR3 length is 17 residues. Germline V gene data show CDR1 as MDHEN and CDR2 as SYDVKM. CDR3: CASSGRDRSVFDDIQYF. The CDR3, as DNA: TGTGCCAGCAGTGGAAGGGACAGGTCGGTTTTTGATGACATTCAGTACTTC.

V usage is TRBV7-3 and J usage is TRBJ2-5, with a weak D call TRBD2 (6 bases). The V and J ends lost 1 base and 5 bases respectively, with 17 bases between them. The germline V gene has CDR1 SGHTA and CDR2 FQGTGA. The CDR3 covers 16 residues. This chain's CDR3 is CASSLRAGPAGETQYF. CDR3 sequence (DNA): TGTGCCAGCAGCTTAAGGGCAGGCCCTGCGGGGGAGACCCAGTACTTC.

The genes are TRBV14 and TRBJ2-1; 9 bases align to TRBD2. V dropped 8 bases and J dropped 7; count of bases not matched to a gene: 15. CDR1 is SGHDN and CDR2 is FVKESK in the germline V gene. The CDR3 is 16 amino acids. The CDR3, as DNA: TGTGCCAGCCGCCCAGGAGCGGGAGGCGTGCGTAATGAGCAGTTCTTC. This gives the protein CASRPGAGGVRNEQFF.

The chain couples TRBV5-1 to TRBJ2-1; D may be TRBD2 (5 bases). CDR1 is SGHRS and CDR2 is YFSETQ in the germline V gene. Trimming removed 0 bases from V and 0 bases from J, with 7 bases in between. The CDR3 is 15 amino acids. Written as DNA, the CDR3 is TGCGCCAGCAGCTTGGGAGGGATCTCCTACAATGAGCAGTTCTTC. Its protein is CASSLGGISYNEQFF.

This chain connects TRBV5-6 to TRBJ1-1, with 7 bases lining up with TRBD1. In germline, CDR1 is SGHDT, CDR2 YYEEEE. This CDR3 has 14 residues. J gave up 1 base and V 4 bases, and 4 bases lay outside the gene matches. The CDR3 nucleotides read TGTGCCAGCAGCCGCCGGGACAGGAACACTGAAGCTTTCTTT. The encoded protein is CASSRRDRNTEAFF.

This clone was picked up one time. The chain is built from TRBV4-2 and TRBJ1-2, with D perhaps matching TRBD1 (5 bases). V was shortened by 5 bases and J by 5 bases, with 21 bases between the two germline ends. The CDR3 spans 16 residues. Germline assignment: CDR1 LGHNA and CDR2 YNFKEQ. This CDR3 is CASSDSGREGRYGYTF. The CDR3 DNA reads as TGTGCCAGCAGCGATTCGGGCAGGGAAGGTCGATATGGCTACACCTTC.

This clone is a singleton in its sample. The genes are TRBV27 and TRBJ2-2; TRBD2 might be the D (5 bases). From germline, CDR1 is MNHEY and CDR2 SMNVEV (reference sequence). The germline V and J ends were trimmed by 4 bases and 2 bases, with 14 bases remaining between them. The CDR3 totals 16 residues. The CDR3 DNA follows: TGTGCCAGCAGTTCAGGACTTAGGATCAACACCGGGGAGCTGTTTTTT. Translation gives CASSSGLRINTGELFF.

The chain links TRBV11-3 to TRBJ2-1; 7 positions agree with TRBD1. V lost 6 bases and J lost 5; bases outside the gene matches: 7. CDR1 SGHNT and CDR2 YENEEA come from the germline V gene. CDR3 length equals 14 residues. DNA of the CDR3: TGTGCCAGCAGTTATCGACAGGGTGACAATGAGCAGTTCTTC. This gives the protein CASSYRQGDNEQFF.

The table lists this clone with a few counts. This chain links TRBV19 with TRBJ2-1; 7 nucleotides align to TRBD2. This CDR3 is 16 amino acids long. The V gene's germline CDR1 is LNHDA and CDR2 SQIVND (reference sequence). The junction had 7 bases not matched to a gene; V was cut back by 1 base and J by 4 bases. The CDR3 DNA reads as TGTGCCAGTAGTATAGTGTGGGACTACGTATACAATGAGCAGTTCTTC. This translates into CASSIVWDYVYNEQFF.

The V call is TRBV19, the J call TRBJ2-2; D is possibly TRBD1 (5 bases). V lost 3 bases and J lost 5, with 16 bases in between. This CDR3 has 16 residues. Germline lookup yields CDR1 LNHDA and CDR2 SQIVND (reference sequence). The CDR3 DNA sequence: TGTGCCAGTAGTATCAATGTAGGGGAAATAACCGGGGAGCTGTTTTTT. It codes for CASSINVGEITGELFF.

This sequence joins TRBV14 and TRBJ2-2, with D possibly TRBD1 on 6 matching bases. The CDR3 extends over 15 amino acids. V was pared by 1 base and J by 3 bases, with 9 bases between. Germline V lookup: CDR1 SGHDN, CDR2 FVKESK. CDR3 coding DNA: TGTGCCAGCAGCCAAGGGGGGCAAGACACCGGGGAGCTGTTTTTT. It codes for CASSQGGQDTGELFF. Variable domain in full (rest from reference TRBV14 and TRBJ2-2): EAGVTQFPSHSVIEKGQTVTLRCDPISGHDNLYWYRRVMGKEIKFLLHFVKESKQDESGMPNNRFLAERTGGTYSTLKVQPAELEDSGVYFCASSQGGQDTGELFFGEGSRLTVL.

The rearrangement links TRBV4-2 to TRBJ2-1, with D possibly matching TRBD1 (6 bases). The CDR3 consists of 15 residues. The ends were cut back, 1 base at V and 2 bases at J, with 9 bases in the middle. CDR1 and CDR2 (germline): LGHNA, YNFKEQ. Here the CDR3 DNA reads TGTGCCAGCAGCCAAGCCGGGACAACCTACAATGAGCAGTTCTTC. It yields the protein CASSQAGTTYNEQFF.

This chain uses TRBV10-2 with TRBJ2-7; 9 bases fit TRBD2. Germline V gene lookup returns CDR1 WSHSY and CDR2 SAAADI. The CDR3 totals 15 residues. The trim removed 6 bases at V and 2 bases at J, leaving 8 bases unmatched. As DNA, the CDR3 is TGCGCCAGCAGCGATAGCGGGGGCCCCCCCTACGAGCAGTACTTC. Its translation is CASSDSGGPPYEQYF.

Here the CDR3 reads CASSPSQGNQPQHF. CDR3 DNA: TGTGCCAGCTCACCCAGCCAGGGAAACCAGCCCCAGCATTTT. This chain links TRBV18 with TRBJ1-5, with D possibly being TRBD1 (5 bases). V was trimmed by 3 bases and J by 7 bases, leaving 13 bases between them. This CDR3 is 14 amino acids long. Germline V lookup: CDR1 KGHSH, CDR2 LQKENI. Full variable domain (outside the CDR3, taken from reference TRBV18 and TRBJ1-5): NAGVMQNPRHLVRRRGQEARLRCSPMKGHSHVYWYRQLPEEGLKFMVYLQKENIIDESGMPKERFSAEFPKEGPSILRIQQVVRGDSAAYFCASSPSQGNQPQHFGDGTRLSIL.

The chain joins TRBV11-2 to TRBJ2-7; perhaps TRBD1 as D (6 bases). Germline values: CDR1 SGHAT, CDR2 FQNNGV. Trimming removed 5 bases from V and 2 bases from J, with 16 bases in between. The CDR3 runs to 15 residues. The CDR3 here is CASSPRRGQAYEQYF. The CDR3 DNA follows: TGTGCCAGCAGCCCGCGACGGGGACAAGCCTACGAGCAGTACTTC.

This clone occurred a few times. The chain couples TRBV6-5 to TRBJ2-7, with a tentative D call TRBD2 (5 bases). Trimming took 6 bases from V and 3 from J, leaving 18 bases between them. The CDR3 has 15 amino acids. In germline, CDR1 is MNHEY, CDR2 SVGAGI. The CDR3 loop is CASRGRWGEGYEQYF. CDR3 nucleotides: TGTGCCAGCAGAGGCCGATGGGGAGAAGGCTACGAGCAGTACTTC.

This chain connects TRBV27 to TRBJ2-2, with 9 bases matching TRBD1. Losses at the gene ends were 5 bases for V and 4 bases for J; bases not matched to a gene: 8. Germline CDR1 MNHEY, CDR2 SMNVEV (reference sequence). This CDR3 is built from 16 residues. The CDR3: CASSAVGQGGTGELFF. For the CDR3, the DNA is TGTGCCAGCAGTGCAGTGGGACAGGGAGGCACCGGGGAGCTGTTTTTT.